The clone carrying this TCR beta chain was seen many times. Its antigen is not known. This sample was taken from a study of spatial heterogeneity in lung cancer. Study-level information: Detected sequences consistently included more beta-chain ones than alpha-chain ones. Mean representation of each unique TCR and UMI combination in the raw reads exceeded ten occurrences.

The CDR3 length is 16 residues. J gave up 0 bases and V 1 base, and 3 bases lay outside the gene matches. Germline CDR1 reads DFQATT; CDR2 reads SNEGSKA (reference sequence). Study-wide results and limits: Blood carried ubiquitous expanded tumor TCRs more at resection than follow-up.

The time point denotes: sample taken at primary tumor resection. No cell sorting; template was whole RNA from tumor, lung tissue or PBMC. Individually, TCR cDNA molecules were each labelled with a unique molecular identifier. TCRdb recomputed calls from the 5' RACE reads with MiXCR, one row per CDR3 protein. The sample carries 22,000 or so distinct CDR3 sequences, 3.5% to 5.5% recorded once. This sequence joins TRBV20-1 and TRBJ2-1, with 10 bases identical to TRBD2. The TCR was taken from a male donor with early-stage non-small cell lung cancer. Here the sequenced sample was PBMCs, taken at surgery. The CDR3, as DNA: TGCAGTGCTAGAGGACTAGCGGGTTACTCCTACAATGAGCAGTTCTTC. This gives the protein CSARGLAGYSYNEQFF.